One and the same sample provided the 30 T cell receptor beta chains below, sequenced in a study of shared clonotypes between healthy human individuals. Here immunoSEQ multiplex PCR was the method, and the copy in TCRdb shows in-frame clones only, minus some. The sample yields about 2.3 million clones, less than 95% seen once. Input material: naive CD4+ T cells from PBMCs. The subset is: CD45RA+ positively selected. The source of these receptors is a man aged 18 to 29 in good health. Some clones in this sample may be carry-over from other donors' samples.

This chain links TRBV11-2 with TRBJ2-5; no clear D gene. CDR1 SGHAT and CDR2 FQNNGV come from the germline V gene. Trimming left V 5 bases short and J 4 bases short, with 14 bases between. The CDR3 sequence is 14 residues long. The CDR3 region has the DNA TGTGCCAGCAGCGTTCAAGGTTGGGCAGAGACCCAGTACTTC. This encodes CASSVQGWAETQYF.

The rearrangement joins TRBV2 to TRBJ2-2; D tentatively reads TRBD1 or TRBD2 (5 bases each). The CDR3 runs to 14 residues. Germline V gives CDR1 SNHLY, CDR2 FYNNEI. Trimming took off 6 bases at V and 4 bases at J, with 12 bases between the two ends. CDR3 bases: TGTGCCAGCAGGGGGAGAGGGGCCACCGGGGAGCTGTTTTTT. It translates to CASRGRGATGELFF.

Worth noting for this clone: Other DNA sequences in this specimen translate into the identical CDR3. The chain joins TRBV29-1 to TRBJ2-7; TRBD1 is a possible D gene (5 bases). There are 13 residues in the CDR3. Trimming cost V 4 bases and J 2 bases, with 12 bases left between them. Germline lookup yields CDR1 SQVTM and CDR2 ANQGSEA. CDR3 sequence (DNA): TGCAGCGTTGGTAGGGGCTTAACCTACGAGCAGTACTTC. It specifies CSVGRGLTYEQYF.

The chain links TRBV25-1 to TRBJ2-5; weak D call: TRBD1 (5 bases). V gave up 0 bases and J gave up 5 bases, with 13 bases separating them. Germline CDR1 MGHDK, CDR2 SYGVNS. The CDR3 length is 15 residues. For the CDR3, the DNA is TGTGCCAGCAGTGAATACTTGGGGCAAGGGGAGACCCAGTACTTC. Residues: CASSEYLGQGETQYF.

This chain connects TRBV28 to TRBJ1-2; 7 positions agree with TRBD1. The CDR3 is 13 residues long. The V gene's germline CDR1 is MDHEN and CDR2 SYDVKM. The V gene end was trimmed by 9 bases and the J gene end by 7 bases; junction bases not matched to a gene: 11. The CDR3 region has the DNA TGTGCCAGTTCTAGAGAAGACAGGGCTGGCTACACCTTC. Encoded protein: CASSREDRAGYTF.

V gene TRBV5-6 combines with J gene TRBJ2-3; D not certain. The germline V gene encodes CDR1 SGHDT and CDR2 YYEEEE. The CDR3 is 17 residues long. With 0 bases removed from V and 0 bases from J, the gap between germline ends came to 14 bases. The CDR3 loop reads CASSLVGGSTSTDTQYF. In DNA form, the CDR3 reads TGTGCCAGCAGCTTGGTTGGTGGATCGACAAGCACAGATACGCAGTATTTT.

This chain links TRBV27 with TRBJ2-7, with a possible D match to TRBD1 (6 bases). Between the trimmed V and J ends, which lost 5 bases and 2 bases, there was a span of 10 bases. The CDR3 covers 13 residues. Germline CDR1 and CDR2: MNHEY and SMNVEV (reference sequence). CDR3 loop: CASSTGRAYEQYF. The CDR3 DNA reads as TGTGCCAGCAGTACAGGGCGAGCCTACGAGCAGTACTTC.

This clone was recorded once. This CDR3 reads CAWRITGGYNSPLHF. In DNA form, the CDR3 reads TGTGCCTGGAGAATTACAGGGGGATATAATTCACCCCTCCACTTT. This chain uses TRBV30 with TRBJ1-6, with 8 positions matching TRBD1. This CDR3 spans 15 amino acids. Losses at the gene ends were 3 bases for V and 4 bases for J; bases not matched to a gene: 5. Looked up from germline, CDR1 is GTSNPN and CDR2 is SVGIG (reference sequence). The whole variable domain, filled in from reference TRBV30 and TRBJ1-6, reads SQTIHQWPATLVQPVGSPLSLECTVEGTSNPNLYWYRQAAGRGLQLLFYSVGIGQISSEVPQNLSASRPQDRQFILSSKKLLLSDSGFYLCAWRITGGYNSPLHFGNGTRLTVT.

The J gene is TRBJ2-3, the V gene TRBV5-4, with a possible D match to TRBD2 (5 bases). From germline, CDR1 is SGHNT and CDR2 YYREEE (reference sequence). The CDR3 has 16 amino acids. Trimming cost V 0 bases and J 0 bases, with 11 bases left between them. The CDR3 region is CASSLVSRTSTDTQYF. The CDR3 DNA reads as TGTGCCAGCAGCTTGGTGTCGCGGACTAGCACAGATACGCAGTATTTT.

The rearrangement links TRBV7-2 to TRBJ1-5; maybe TRBD1 (6 bases). Trimming pared 2 bases from V and 6 bases from J, leaving 11 bases between. This CDR3 comprises 14 residues. Germline CDR1 reads SGHTA; CDR2 reads FQGNSA. The CDR3 here is CASSLRGGSQPQHF. CDR3 sequence (DNA): TGTGCCAGCAGCTTAAGGGGGGGGAGTCAGCCCCAGCATTTT.

The chain is built from TRBV11-3 and TRBJ2-7; D may match TRBD1 or TRBD2 (5 bases each). Trimming removed 4 bases at V and 7 bases at J, with 20 bases between. CDR1 is SGHNT and CDR2 is YENEEA in the germline V gene. The CDR3 totals 15 residues. CDR3 protein: CASSSLDSGGGEQYF. The DNA of the CDR3 is TGTGCCAGCAGCTCTCTAGACAGCGGAGGTGGGGAGCAGTACTTC.

The chain recombines TRBV5-6 with TRBJ1-5, with no clear D. With 0 bases removed from V and 3 bases from J, the gap between germline ends came to 10 bases. The CDR3 has 15 amino acids. Germline assignment: CDR1 SGHDT and CDR2 YYEEEE. CDR3 residues: CASSLGGSSNQPQHF. The DNA of the CDR3 is TGTGCCAGCAGCTTGGGAGGTAGCTCCAATCAGCCCCAGCATTTT.

The rearrangement uses TRBV5-1 and TRBJ2-7; either TRBD1 or TRBD2 may supply D (5 bases each). V lost 0 bases, J lost 7 bases, and 20 bases lay in between. This CDR3 contains 16 residues. CDR1 is SGHRS and CDR2 is YFSETQ in the germline V gene. CDR3 bases: TGCGCCAGCAGCTTGGCCCCCCGGGACCCTGAATGGGAGCAGTACTTC. It yields the protein CASSLAPRDPEWEQYF.

Details on this clone: Other DNA sequences in this sample translate to the same CDR3. This chain joins TRBV29-1 and TRBJ2-3, with 12 bases lining up with TRBD2. CDR3 length equals 15 residues. Germline-derived CDR1 and CDR2 are SQVTM and ANQGSEA. The V and J ends lost 4 bases and 2 bases, in that order; junction bases with no gene match: 4. The CDR3 DNA is TGCAGCGTTGTTCTAGCGGGAGGGCCCACAGATACGCAGTATTTT. Protein: CSVVLAGGPTDTQYF.

The V gene is TRBV7-9, the J gene TRBJ1-1; D possibly corresponds to TRBD1 (6 bases). Germline CDR1 and CDR2: SEHNR and FQNEAQ (reference sequence). The V end was cut by 7 bases, the J end by 4 bases, with 10 bases between. The CDR3 length is 12 residues. The DNA for the CDR3 is TGTGCCAGCAATAGAGGGGGCACTGAAGCTTTCTTT. This translates into CASNRGGTEAFF.

The J gene is TRBJ2-6, the V gene TRBV7-6; 7 bases match TRBD1. The junction had 14 bases not matched to a gene; V was cut back by 3 bases and J by 6 bases. The CDR3 is 18 residues long. Germline lookup yields CDR1 SGHVS and CDR2 FNYEAQ. In DNA form, the CDR3 reads TGTGCCAGCAGCTTTAGCCCGGGACAGCTCATCTCGGCCAACGTCCTGACTTTC. Its translation: CASSFSPGQLISANVLTF.

The chain has TRBV15 and TRBJ2-7, with 12 bases matching TRBD1. The CDR3 covers 16 residues. The V gene's germline CDR1 is LNHNV and CDR2 YYDKDF (reference sequence). V was clipped by 0 bases and J by 4 bases; unmatched bases: 4. CDR3 sequence: CATSRDWGQGAYEQYF. CDR3 coding DNA: TGTGCCACCAGCAGAGATTGGGGACAGGGGGCGTACGAGCAGTACTTC.

This chain joins TRBV9 and TRBJ2-3, with 8 bases matching TRBD1. Germline V gene sequence: CDR1 SGDLS, CDR2 YYNGEE. The CDR3 is 14 amino acids. Trimming removed 3 bases from V and 1 base from J; junction bases left unmatched: 1. As DNA, the CDR3 is TGTGCCAGCAGCGCGGACAGGGGCACAGATACGCAGTATTTT. This gives the protein CASSADRGTDTQYF.

V usage is TRBV9 and J usage is TRBJ1-3; weak D call: TRBD1 (6 bases). CDR1 is SGDLS and CDR2 is YYNGEE in the germline V gene. Trimming stripped 4 bases from V and 0 bases from J, with 14 bases between. The CDR3 contains 16 residues. DNA for the CDR3: TGTGCCAGCAGCCCAGCGGGGGCCCACTCTGGAAACACCATATATTTT. This sequence encodes CASSPAGAHSGNTIYF.

With regard to this clone: The same CDR3 arises from other DNA sequences in this sample as well. The chain uses TRBV28 and TRBJ1-5; D is unclear. Germline assignment: CDR1 MDHEN and CDR2 SYDVKM. Trimming shortened V by 6 bases and J by 1 base, and 4 bases separated the two germline ends. The CDR3 has 12 amino acids. CDR3 coding DNA: TGTGCCAGCAGAGGAAGCAATCAGCCCCAGCATTTT. Translating it yields CASRGSNQPQHF. The full variable domain, rest sourced from reference TRBV28 and TRBJ1-5, is DVKVTQSSRYLVKRTGEKVFLECVQDMDHENMFWYRQDPGLGLRLIYFSYDVKMKEKGDIPEGYSVSREKKERFSLILESASTNQTSMYLCASRGSNQPQHFGDGTRLSIL.

This sequence joins TRBV5-6 and TRBJ1-4; TRBD1 matches at 8 bases. Germline trimming cut 0 bases from V and 16 bases from J; bases unmatched to any gene: 14. The CDR3 has 15 amino acids. Germline V gives CDR1 SGHDT, CDR2 YYEEEE. CDR3 nucleotide sequence: TGTGCCAGCAGCTTGGCGGACAGGGAAGGGGTTGAACCGTTTTTT. Residues: CASSLADREGVEPFF.

The table lists this clone with a count of one. The rearrangement joins TRBV2 to TRBJ2-6, with D perhaps TRBD1 or TRBD2 (5 bases each). Looked up from germline, CDR1 is SNHLY and CDR2 is FYNNEI. The ends were cut back, 8 bases at V and 11 bases at J, with 13 bases in the middle. The CDR3 has 12 amino acids. The CDR3 sequence: CASCRDLDVLTF. In nucleotides, the CDR3 is TGTGCCAGCTGCCGGGACCTGGACGTCCTGACTTTC.

The chain employs TRBV1 and TRBJ2-3; TRBD2, as called in the table, went unchecked against the DNA. TRBV1 is recorded as a pseudogene. The CDR3 loop spans 18 amino acids. CDR3 sequence: CTSSLKDPPSGSTDTQYF. CDR3 DNA sequence: TGCACCAGCAGCCTAAAAGATCCCCCCAGCGGGAGCACAGATACGCAGTATTTT.

The chain carries TRBV7-2 and TRBJ2-7; TRBD2 aligns across 11 bases. This CDR3 is built from 14 residues. The germline gives CDR1 SGHTA, CDR2 FQGNSA. With V trimmed by 5 bases and J by 4 bases, 4 bases remained unmatched. CDR3 in amino acids: CASSASGRLYEQYF. CDR3 nucleotide sequence: TGTGCCAGCAGCGCTAGCGGGAGGTTATACGAGCAGTACTTC.

The rearrangement uses TRBV28 and TRBJ1-1; 7 bases line up with TRBD1. V gave up 7 bases and J gave up 5 bases; unmatched junction bases: 4. CDR1 is MDHEN and CDR2 is SYDVKM in the germline V gene. The CDR3 is 12 amino acids. CDR3: CASKVTGTEAFF. The CDR3 nucleotides read TGTGCCAGCAAAGTGACAGGGACTGAAGCTTTCTTT.

The chain carries TRBV5-4 and TRBJ2-3; 9 bases match TRBD1. CDR3 size: 15 residues. With 3 bases clipped from V and 8 bases from J, the junction kept 10 bases outside the gene matches. Looked up from germline, CDR1 is SGHNT and CDR2 is YYREEE (reference sequence). The CDR3, as DNA: TGTGCCAGCAGCTATCAGGACAGGGGCCGAGGTACGCAGTATTTT. It translates to CASSYQDRGRGTQYF.

The rearrangement joins TRBV10-1 to TRBJ1-2; D is ambiguous. V lost 6 bases, J lost 12 bases, and 17 bases lay in between. The length of the CDR3 is 12 residues. Per the germline V gene, CDR1 is WNHNN and CDR2 is SYGVQD (reference sequence). This CDR3 reads CASSPVPPLDTF. CDR3 in DNA: TGCGCCAGCAGCCCCGTTCCACCCTTAGACACCTTC.

The chain employs TRBV5-4 and TRBJ1-1, with no clear D. Germline-derived CDR1 and CDR2 are SGHNT and YYREEE (reference sequence). The length of the CDR3 is 16 residues. V lost 4 bases and J lost 2, with 18 bases in between. The CDR3 reads CASSPQGRHINTEAFF. CDR3 bases: TGTGCCAGCAGCCCCCAAGGGCGACACATTAACACTGAAGCTTTCTTT.

The chain has TRBV10-3 and TRBJ2-1; tentatively, D is TRBD2 (5 bases). With 0 bases removed from V and 2 bases from J, the gap between germline ends came to 14 bases. The CDR3 covers 17 residues. CDR1 is ENHRY and CDR2 is SYGVKD in the germline V gene. CDR3 nucleotides: TGTGCCATCAGTGAGTCGCGCTCGGGGAAGGCCTACAATGAGCAGTTCTTC. Amino acid sequence: CAISESRSGKAYNEQFF.

V and J are TRBV7-9 and TRBJ2-1; D remains unclear. The CDR3 consists of 14 residues. CDR1 and CDR2 from the germline V gene are SEHNR and FQNEAQ (reference sequence). The V gene lost 7 bases and the J gene lost 0 bases, with 10 bases spanning the gap. CDR3 DNA: TGTGCCAGCAATCGACCGAGCTCCTACAATGAGCAGTTCTTC. It encodes CASNRPSSYNEQFF.